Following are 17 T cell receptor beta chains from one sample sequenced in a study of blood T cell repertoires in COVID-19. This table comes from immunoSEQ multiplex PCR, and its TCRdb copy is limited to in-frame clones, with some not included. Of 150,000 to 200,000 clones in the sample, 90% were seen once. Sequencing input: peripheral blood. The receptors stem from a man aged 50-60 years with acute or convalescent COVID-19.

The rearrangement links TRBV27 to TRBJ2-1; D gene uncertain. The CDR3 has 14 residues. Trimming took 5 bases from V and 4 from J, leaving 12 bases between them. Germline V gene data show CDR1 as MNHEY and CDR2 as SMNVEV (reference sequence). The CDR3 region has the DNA TGTGCCAGCAGTCAGGCCTCTCTATACAATGAGCAGTTCTTC. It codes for CASSQASLYNEQFF.

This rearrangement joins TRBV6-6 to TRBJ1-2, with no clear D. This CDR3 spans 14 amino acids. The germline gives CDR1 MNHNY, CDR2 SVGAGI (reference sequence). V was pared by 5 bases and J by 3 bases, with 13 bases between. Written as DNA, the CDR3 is TGTGCCAGCAGTAAAGAAGTGAGTTACTATGGCTACACCTTC. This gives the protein CASSKEVSYYGYTF.

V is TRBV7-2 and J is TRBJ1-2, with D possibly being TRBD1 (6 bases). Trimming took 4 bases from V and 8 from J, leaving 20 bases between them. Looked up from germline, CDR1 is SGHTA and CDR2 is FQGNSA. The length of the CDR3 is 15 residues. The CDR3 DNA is TGTGCCAGCAGCTCCCGGGAGGGGGGTAGGGGAGGCTACACCTTC. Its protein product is CASSSREGGRGGYTF.

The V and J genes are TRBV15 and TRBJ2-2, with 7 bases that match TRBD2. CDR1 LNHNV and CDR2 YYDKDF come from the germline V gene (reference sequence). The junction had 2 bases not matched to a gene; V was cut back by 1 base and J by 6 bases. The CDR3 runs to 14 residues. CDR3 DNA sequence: TGTGCCACCAGCAGAGTGGGGGGGGCCGGGGAGCTGTTTTTT. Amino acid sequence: CATSRVGGAGELFF.

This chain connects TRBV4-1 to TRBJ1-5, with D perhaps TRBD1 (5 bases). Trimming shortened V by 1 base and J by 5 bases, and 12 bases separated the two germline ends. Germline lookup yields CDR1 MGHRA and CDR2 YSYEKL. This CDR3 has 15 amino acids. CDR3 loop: CASSQAGGPYQPQHF. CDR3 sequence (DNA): TGCGCCAGCAGCCAAGCGGGGGGACCCTATCAGCCCCAGCATTTT.

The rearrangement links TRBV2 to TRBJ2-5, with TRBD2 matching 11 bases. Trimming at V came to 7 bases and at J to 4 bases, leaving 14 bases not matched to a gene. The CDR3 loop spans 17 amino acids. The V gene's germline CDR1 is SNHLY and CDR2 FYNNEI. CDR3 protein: CASMGSTGLAGGETQYF. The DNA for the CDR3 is TGTGCCAGCATGGGGTCAACGGGCCTAGCGGGGGGAGAGACCCAGTACTTC. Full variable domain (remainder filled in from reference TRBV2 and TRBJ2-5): EPEVTQTPSHQVTQMGQEVILRCVPISNHLYFYWYRQILGQKVEFLVSFYNNEISEKSEIFDDQFSVERPDGSNFTLKIRSTKLEDSAMYFCASMGSTGLAGGETQYFGPGTRLLVL.

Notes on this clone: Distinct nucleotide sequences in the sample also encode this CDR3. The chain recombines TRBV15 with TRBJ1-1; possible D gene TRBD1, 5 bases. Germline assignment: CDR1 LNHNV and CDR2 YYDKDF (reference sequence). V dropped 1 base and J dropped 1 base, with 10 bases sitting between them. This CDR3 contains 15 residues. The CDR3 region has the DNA TGTGCCACCAGCAGAGTCGCCAGGGCGAACACTGAAGCTTTCTTT. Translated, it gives CATSRVARANTEAFF.

The CDR3 reads CASSYLQEMAEAFF. As DNA, the CDR3 is TGTGCCAGCAGTTACTTGCAGGAAATGGCTGAAGCTTTCTTT. The chain carries TRBV6-6 and TRBJ1-1; D is unclear. Germline V CDR1 and CDR2: MNHNY, SVGAGI (reference sequence). The ends were cut back, 1 base at V and 6 bases at J, with 12 bases in the middle. This CDR3 comprises 14 residues.

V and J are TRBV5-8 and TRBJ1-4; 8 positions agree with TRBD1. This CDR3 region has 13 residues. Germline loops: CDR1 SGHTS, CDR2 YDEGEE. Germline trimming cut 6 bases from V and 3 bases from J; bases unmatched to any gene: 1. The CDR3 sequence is CASTRGPNEKLFF. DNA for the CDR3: TGTGCCAGCACCAGGGGGCCTAATGAAAAACTGTTTTTT.

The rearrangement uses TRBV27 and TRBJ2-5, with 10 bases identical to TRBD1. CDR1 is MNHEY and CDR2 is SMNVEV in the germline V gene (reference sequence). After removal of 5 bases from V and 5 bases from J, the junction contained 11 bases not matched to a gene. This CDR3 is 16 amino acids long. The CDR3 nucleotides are TGTGCCAGCAGTGTCGGGACAGGGGCCCGTGGGGAGACCCAGTACTTC. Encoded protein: CASSVGTGARGETQYF.

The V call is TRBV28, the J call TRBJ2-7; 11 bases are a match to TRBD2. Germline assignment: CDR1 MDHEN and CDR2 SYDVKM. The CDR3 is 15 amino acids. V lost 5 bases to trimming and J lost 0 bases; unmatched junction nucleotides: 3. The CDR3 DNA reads TGTGCCAGCAGTGCGGGACTAGCGGCCTCCTACGAGCAGTACTTC. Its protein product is CASSAGLAASYEQYF.

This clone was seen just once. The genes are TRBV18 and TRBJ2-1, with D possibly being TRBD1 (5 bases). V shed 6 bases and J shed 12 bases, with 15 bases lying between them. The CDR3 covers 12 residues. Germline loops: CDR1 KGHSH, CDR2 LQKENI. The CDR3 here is CASSRPQGRQFF. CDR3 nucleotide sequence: TGTGCCAGCTCGCGTCCTCAGGGTAGGCAGTTCTTC.

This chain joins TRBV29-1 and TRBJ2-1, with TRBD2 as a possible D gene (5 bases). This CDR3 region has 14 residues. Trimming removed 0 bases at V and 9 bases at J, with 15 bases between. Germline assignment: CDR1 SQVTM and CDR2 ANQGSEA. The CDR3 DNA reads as TGCAGCGTTGAAGAGAGGTCTATTGAGGGTGAGCAGTTCTTC. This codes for CSVEERSIEGEQFF.

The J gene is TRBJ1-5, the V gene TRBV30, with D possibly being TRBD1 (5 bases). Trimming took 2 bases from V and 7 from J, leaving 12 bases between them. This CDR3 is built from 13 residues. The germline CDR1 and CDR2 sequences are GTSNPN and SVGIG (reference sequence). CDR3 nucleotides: TGTGCCTGGAGTAGTGACGGGGGGCAGCCCCAGCATTTT. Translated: CAWSSDGGQPQHF.

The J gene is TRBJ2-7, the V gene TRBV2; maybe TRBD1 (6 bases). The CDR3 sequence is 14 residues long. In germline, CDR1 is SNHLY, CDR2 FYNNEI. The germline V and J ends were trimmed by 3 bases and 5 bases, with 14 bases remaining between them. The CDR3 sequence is CASSDGTTTHEQYV. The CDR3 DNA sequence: TGTGCCAGCAGTGATGGGACAACTACCCACGAGCAGTACGTC.

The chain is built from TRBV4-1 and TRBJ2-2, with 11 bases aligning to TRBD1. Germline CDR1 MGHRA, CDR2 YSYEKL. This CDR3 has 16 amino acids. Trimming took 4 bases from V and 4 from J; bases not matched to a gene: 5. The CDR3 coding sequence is TGCGCCAGCAGCCTGTCCGGGACAGGGGGCACCGGGGAGCTGTTTTTT. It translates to CASSLSGTGGTGELFF.

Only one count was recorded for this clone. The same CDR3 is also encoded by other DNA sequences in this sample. The CDR3 DNA is TGCGCCAGCAGCTTGGAAGGGGGATCCTACAATGAGCAGTTCTTC. Its protein product is CASSLEGGSYNEQFF. The rearrangement joins TRBV5-1 to TRBJ2-1, with a possible D match to TRBD1 (6 bases). This CDR3 has 15 amino acids. V was shortened by 0 bases and J by 1 base, with 8 bases between the two germline ends. The V gene's germline CDR1 is SGHRS and CDR2 YFSETQ.